Each of the 3 T cell receptor beta chains below was sequenced from the same sample in a study of response to subunit inactivated influenza vaccine. MiXCR was run by TCRdb on the RT-PCR reads, yielding one entry per CDR3 protein. The table has hundreds of thousands of distinct CDR3 sequences, about 15% seen once. The material sequenced was PBMCs from blood, taken roughly 2 weeks before vaccination. The receptors shown here come from a man aged 45-60 years who received an inactivated influenza vaccine.

The table lists this clonotype with many counts. J is TRBJ2-7 and V is TRBV5-1; possible D gene TRBD1, 6 bases. Germline V lookup: CDR1 SGHRS, CDR2 YFSETQ. The germline V and J ends were trimmed by 1 base and 1 base, with 15 bases remaining between them. The CDR3 totals 16 residues. This CDR3 is CASSLQAGANSYEQYF. CDR3 coding DNA: TGCGCCAGCAGCTTGCAGGCAGGGGCGAATTCCTACGAGCAGTACTTC.

The gene calls are TRBV12-3 or TRBV12-4 and TRBJ2-1, with a weak D call TRBD2 (7 bases). The CDR3 is 14 residues long. Trimming stripped 5 bases from V and 7 bases from J, with 15 bases between. CDR3 sequence: CASSHIGGRNEQFF. DNA of the CDR3: TGTGCCAGCAGTCACATCGGGGGGCGGAATGAGCAGTTCTTC.

This chain connects TRBV7-8 to TRBJ2-5; 9 nucleotides match TRBD1. The V and J ends lost 2 bases and 4 bases, in that order; junction bases with no gene match: 11. Germline CDR1 and CDR2: SGHVS and FQNEAQ. The CDR3 contains 17 residues. This CDR3 is CASSLRDRAGFSETQYF. The CDR3, as DNA: TGTGCCAGCAGCTTAAGGGACAGGGCTGGTTTCTCAGAGACCCAGTACTTC.